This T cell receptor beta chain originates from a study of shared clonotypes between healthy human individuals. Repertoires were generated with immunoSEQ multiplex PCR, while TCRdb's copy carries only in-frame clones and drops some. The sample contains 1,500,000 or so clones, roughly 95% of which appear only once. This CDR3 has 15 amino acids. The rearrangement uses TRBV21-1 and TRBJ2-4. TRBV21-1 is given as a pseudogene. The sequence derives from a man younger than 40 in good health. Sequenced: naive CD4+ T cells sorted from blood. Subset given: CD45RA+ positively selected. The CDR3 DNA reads TGTGCCAGCAGCAAAAGTTCAAGGCAGAAAAACATTCAGTACTTC. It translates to CASSKSSRQKNIQYF.